This TCR beta chain was sequenced during a study of response to subunit inactivated influenza vaccine. Broader study findings: The authors offered the suggestion that each seasonal influenza vaccination recruits few new T cells.

There are a few counts of this clonotype. Antigen unknown. Trimming stripped 5 bases from V and 2 bases from J, with 13 bases between. CDR3 length equals 14 residues. Germline values: CDR1 SGHRS, CDR2 YFSETQ. MiXCR, run by TCRdb on the RT-PCR reads, gives a single entry per CDR3 protein. The sample shows 500,000 to 600,000 distinct CDR3 sequences, roughly 13% of them seen only once. The receptor comes from a man aged 50 to 60 who received an inactivated influenza vaccine. Specimen: PBMCs from blood, collected roughly 6 weeks after vaccination. The gene calls are TRBV5-1 and TRBJ1-2; no firm D call. In DNA, the CDR3 is TGCGCCAGCAGTCTGCCGAGCGCGAACTATGGCTACACCTTC. Protein product: CASSLPSANYGYTF.